This T cell receptor (beta chain) was obtained from a study of tumour-infiltrating T cells in Burkitt lymphoma. This table comes from immunoSEQ multiplex PCR, and its TCRdb copy is limited to in-frame clones, with some not included. The sample has some 5,500 clones; 9.5% to 10% are singletons. This clone was counted only a few times. The receptor was derived from a human donor with diffuse large B-cell lymphoma. The sample taken for sequencing was tumor tissue.

CDR3 DNA: TGTGCCAGTAGCAGCGGGACAGTCCTCTTCGTGGGCTACACCTTC. Amino acid sequence: CASSSGTVLFVGYTF. This chain links TRBV19 with TRBJ1-2, with 7 nucleotides matching TRBD1. V shed 6 bases and J 8 bases; nucleotides not matched to a gene: 15. Per germline, CDR1 LNHDA and CDR2 SQIVND (reference sequence). The CDR3 extends over 15 amino acids. The full variable domain, with the rest looked up from reference TRBV19 and TRBJ1-2, is DGGITQSPKYLFRKEGQNVTLSCEQNLNHDAMYWYRQDPGQGLRLIYYSQIVNDFQKGDIAEGYSVSREKKESFPLTVTSAQKNPTAFYLCASSSGTVLFVGYTFGSGTRLTVV.